The text below deals with one T cell receptor (beta chain). As originally analysed: The authors estimated nucleated cell counts from reference gene primer amplification. The repertoire was sequenced with immunoSEQ multiplex PCR; TCRdb's copy has only in-frame clones and lacks some. V and J calls and clone size are those listed in that table; D and trimming were worked out from the DNA. This sample carries 200,000 to 300,000 clones, more than 75% of them seen once, and the ten largest clones take over 2%. The CDR3 contains 16 residues. From germline, CDR1 is SGHTA and CDR2 FQGNSA. V was trimmed by 1 base and J by 4 bases, leaving 14 bases between them. This entry is derived from a study of blood T cell repertoires in COVID-19. Across the study: Italy, Spain and the United States were the sources of the convalescent and acute COVID-19 samples. PBMCs, B-cell-depleted T cells, or T cells were the source of the cDNA or gDNA that made up the material.

V gene TRBV7-2 combines with J gene TRBJ1-3; no clear D. The sample was peripheral blood. This TCR came from a woman in her 50s with acute or convalescent COVID-19. CDR3 bases: TGTGCCAGCAGCTTAGATGGTGGCAAACGCGGAAACACCATATATTTT. Protein sequence: CASSLDGGKRGNTIYF.